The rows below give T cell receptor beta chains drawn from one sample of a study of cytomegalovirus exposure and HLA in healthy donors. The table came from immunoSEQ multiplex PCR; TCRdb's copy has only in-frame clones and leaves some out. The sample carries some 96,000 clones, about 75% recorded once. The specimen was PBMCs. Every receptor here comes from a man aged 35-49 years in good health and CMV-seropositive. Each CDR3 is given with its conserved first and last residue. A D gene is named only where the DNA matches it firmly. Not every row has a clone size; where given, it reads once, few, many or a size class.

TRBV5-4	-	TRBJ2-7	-	TGTGCCAGCAGCTTGGGGGCGGGGTCCCCCTACGAGCAGTACTTC	CASSLGAGSPYEQYF
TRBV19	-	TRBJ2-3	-	TGTGCCAGTAGTATAAGGACTAGCACAGATACGCAGTATTTT	CASSIRTSTDTQYF
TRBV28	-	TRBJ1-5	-	TGTGCCAGCAGTATCCCGATTAGTGGCAATCAGCCCCAGCATTTT	CASSIPISGNQPQHF
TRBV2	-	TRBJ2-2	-	TGTGCCAGCAGTGAAGTGGAGCAAAACACCGGGGAGCTGTTTTTT	CASSEVEQNTGELFF
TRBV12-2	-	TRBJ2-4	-	TGTGCAAGTCGCTTATGGCCCACCGGGTGGAACATTCAGTACTTC	CASRLWPTGWNIQYF
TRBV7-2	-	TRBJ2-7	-	TGTGCCAGCAGCTGGGCCCAGACTAGTTCCTACGAGCAGTACTTC	CASSWAQTSSYEQYF
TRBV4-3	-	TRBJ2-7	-	TGCGCCAGCAGCCGGGGACACCCTACCTACGAGCAGTACTTC	CASSRGHPTYEQYF
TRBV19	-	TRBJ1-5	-	TGTGCCAGTAGTATAGACGCCAGGGTTCGGCAGCCCCAGCATTTT	CASSIDARVRQPQHF
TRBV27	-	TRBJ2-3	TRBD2	TGTGCCAGCAGTTTAGGGACTAGCGGGGGGAGGGCTCCAGATACGCAGTATTTT	CASSLGTSGGRAPDTQYF
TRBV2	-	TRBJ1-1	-	TGTGCCAGCAGTGTGGGACAGAACACTGAAGCTTTCTTT	CASSVGQNTEAFF
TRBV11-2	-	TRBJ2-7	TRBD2	TGTGCCAGCAGCCCTCACATTCCGGGACTATCCTACGAGCAGTACTTC	CASSPHIPGLSYEQYF
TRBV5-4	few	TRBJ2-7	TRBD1	TGTGCCAGCAGCTTGGGACAGGGTCCCTACGAGCAGTACTTC	CASSLGQGPYEQYF
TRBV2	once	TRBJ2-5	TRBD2	TGTGCCAGCAGGGTACTAGCGGGGAAAGAGACCCAGTACTTC	CASRVLAGKETQYF